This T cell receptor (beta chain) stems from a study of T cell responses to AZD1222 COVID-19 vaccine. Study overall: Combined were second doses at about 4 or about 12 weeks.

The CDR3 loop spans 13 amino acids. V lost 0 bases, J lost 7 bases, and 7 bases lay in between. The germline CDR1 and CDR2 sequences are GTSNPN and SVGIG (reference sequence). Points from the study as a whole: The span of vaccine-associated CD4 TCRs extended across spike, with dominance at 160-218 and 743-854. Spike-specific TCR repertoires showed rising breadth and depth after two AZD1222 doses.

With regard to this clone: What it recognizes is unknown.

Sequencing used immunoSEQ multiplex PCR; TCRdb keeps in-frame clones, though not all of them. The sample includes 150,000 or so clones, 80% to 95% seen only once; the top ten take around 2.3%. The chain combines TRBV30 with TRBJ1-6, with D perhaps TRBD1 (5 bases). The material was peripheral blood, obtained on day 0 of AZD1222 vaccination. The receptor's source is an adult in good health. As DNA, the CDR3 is TGTGCCTGGAGTGTACGGGGGAATTCACCCCTCCACTTT. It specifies CAWSVRGNSPLHF.